This T cell receptor beta chain emerged from a study of T-cell memory formation after mild COVID-19. General study points: The finding that pre-infection memory included some responding clones suggested that cross-reactive memory joined. The study found contracting CD4+ clones mainly in CM and EM and contracting CD8+ clones in EMRA.

Using its own MiXCR run on the 5' RACE reads, TCRdb lists one record per CDR3 protein. The data hold approximately 300,000 distinct CDR3 sequences, with less than 20% observed a single time. Trimming took 5 bases from V and 0 from J, leaving 11 bases between them. CDR1 is SGHAT, CDR2 FQNNGV, per germline. This CDR3 has 14 amino acids. This clonotype has only a few counts. Its antigen remains unknown. This chain joins TRBV11-2 and TRBJ2-7; D is ambiguous. Input material: PBMCs or a T cell subset sorted from them (not recorded which). This TCR derives from a man aged 18-30 years who had mild COVID-19 (a few samples of this study predate the infection). Cell type and time point are not known. The CDR3 region has the DNA TGTGCCAGCAGCCTCGTGGGATGCTCCTACGAGCAGTACTTC. Translation gives CASSLVGCSYEQYF.